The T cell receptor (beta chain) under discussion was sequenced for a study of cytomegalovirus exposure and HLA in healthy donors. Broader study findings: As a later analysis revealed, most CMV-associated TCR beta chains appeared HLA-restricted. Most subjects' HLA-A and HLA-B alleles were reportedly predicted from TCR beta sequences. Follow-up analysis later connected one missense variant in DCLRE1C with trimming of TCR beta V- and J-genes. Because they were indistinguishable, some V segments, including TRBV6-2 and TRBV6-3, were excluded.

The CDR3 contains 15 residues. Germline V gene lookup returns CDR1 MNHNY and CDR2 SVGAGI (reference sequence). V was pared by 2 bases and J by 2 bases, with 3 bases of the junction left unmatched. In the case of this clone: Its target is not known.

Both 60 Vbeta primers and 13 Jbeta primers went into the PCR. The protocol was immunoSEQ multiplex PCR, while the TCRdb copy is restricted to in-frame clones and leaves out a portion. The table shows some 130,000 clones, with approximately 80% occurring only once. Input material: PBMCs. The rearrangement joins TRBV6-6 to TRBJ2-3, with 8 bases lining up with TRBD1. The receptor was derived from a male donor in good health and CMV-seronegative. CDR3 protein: CASSYRQGITDTQYF. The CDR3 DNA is TGTGCCAGCAGTTACCGACAGGGGATCACAGATACGCAGTATTTT.